The 4 T cell receptor beta chains reported below all come from one sample, sequenced in a study of OX40 agonist ivuxolimab in advanced cancers. Some clones are missing from TCRdb's copy, which holds only in-frame ones; the method was immunoSEQ multiplex PCR. The data contain approximately 70,000 clones, around 90% of them seen just once; the ten biggest clones take up approximately 0.5%. The sample here was CD4+ or CD8+ T cells sorted from blood, taken in a trial of the OX40 agonist ivuxolimab. These receptors were taken from an adult with an advanced solid tumor such as melanoma, head and neck, liver or kidney cancer.

The J gene is TRBJ1-5, the V gene TRBV5-5; 10 bases agree with TRBD1. The CDR3 is 17 amino acids. The germline gives CDR1 SGHKS, CDR2 YYEKEE (reference sequence). V trimming: 4 bases; J trimming: 7 bases; junction bases outside the gene matches: 14. This CDR3 reads CASSGSGTGASGQPQHF. The CDR3 DNA reads TGTGCCAGCAGCGGATCCGGGACAGGGGCCTCGGGACAGCCCCAGCATTTT.

V gene TRBV19 combines with J gene TRBJ2-1, with D perhaps being TRBD1 or TRBD2 (5 bases each). The CDR3 runs to 15 residues. The V gene lost 7 bases and the J gene lost 5 bases, with 18 bases spanning the gap. Per germline, CDR1 LNHDA and CDR2 SQIVND (reference sequence). The chain's CDR3 is CASIGIGASDNEQFF. CDR3 sequence (DNA): TGTGCCAGTATCGGTATCGGGGCCTCAGACAATGAGCAGTTCTTC.

This sequence joins TRBV27 and TRBJ1-2; 7 bases align to TRBD1. Unmatched junction bases numbered 2, after V lost 8 bases and J lost 2 bases. There are 12 residues in the CDR3. The germline CDR1 and CDR2 sequences are MNHEY and SMNVEV (reference sequence). The CDR3 sequence is CASGGQNYGYTF. The CDR3 DNA is TGTGCCAGCGGGGGACAGAACTATGGCTACACCTTC.

The rearrangement links TRBV28 to TRBJ1-2, with D perhaps matching TRBD1 (6 bases). This CDR3 is 14 amino acids long. Trimming pared 6 bases from V and 6 bases from J, leaving 17 bases between. The V gene's germline CDR1 is MDHEN and CDR2 SYDVKM. For the CDR3, the DNA is TGTGCCAGCAGCGACCCTCAGGGGAGGAATGGCTACACCTTC. It translates to CASSDPQGRNGYTF.